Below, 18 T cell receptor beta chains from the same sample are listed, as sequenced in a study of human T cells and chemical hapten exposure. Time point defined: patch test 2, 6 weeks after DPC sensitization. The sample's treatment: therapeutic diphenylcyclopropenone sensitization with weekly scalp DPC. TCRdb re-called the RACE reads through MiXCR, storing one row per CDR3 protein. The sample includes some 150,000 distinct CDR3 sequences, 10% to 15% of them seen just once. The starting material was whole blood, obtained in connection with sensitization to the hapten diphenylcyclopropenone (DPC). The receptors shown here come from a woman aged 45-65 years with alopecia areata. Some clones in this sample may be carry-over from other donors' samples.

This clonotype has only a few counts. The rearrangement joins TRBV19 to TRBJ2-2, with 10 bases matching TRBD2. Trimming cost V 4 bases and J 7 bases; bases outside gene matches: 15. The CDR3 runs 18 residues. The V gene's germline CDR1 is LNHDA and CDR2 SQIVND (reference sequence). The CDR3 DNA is TGTGCCAGTAGTAGACCAAAACCTAGCGGGAGATTGGACGGGGAGCTGTTTTTT. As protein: CASSRPKPSGRLDGELFF.

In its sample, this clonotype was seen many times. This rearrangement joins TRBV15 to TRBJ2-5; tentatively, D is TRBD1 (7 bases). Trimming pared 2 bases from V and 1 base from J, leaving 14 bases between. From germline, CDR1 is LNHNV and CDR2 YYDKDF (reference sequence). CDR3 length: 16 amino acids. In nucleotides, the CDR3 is TGTGCCACCAGCAGACGGGGGACAGCCTCCCAAGAGACCCAGTACTTC. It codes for CATSRRGTASQETQYF.

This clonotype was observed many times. The CDR3 DNA is TGCGCCAGCAGCTTGGACCAGAGAACTTTGGAGACCCAGTACTTC. This encodes CASSLDQRTLETQYF. This rearrangement joins TRBV5-1 to TRBJ2-5; D not resolved. Germline CDR1 SGHRS, CDR2 YFSETQ. Between the trimmed V and J ends, which lost 0 bases and 5 bases, there was a span of 14 bases. CDR3 length: 15 amino acids. Using reference TRBV5-1 and TRBJ2-5 for the parts outside the CDR3, the full variable domain is KAGVTQTPRYLIKTRGQQVTLSCSPISGHRSVSWYQQTPGQGLQFLFEYFSETQRNKGNFPGRFSGRQFSNSRSEMNVSTLELGDSALYLCASSLDQRTLETQYFGPGTRLLVL.

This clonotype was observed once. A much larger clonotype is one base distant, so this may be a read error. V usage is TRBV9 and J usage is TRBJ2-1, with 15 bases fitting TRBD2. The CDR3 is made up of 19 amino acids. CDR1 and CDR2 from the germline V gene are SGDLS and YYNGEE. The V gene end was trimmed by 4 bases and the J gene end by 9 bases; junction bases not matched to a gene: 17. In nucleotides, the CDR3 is TGTGCCAGCAGCACTAATCCGGGACTAGCGGGAGGCCCGTGGATTGAGCAGTTCTTC. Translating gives CASSTNPGLAGGPWIEQFF. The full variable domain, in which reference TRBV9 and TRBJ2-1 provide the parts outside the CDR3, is DSGVTQTPKHLITATGQRVTLRCSPRSGDLSVYWYQQSLDQGLQFLIQYYNGEERAKGNILERFSAQQFPDLHSELNLSSLELGDSALYFCASSTNPGLAGGPWIEQFFGPGTRLTVL.

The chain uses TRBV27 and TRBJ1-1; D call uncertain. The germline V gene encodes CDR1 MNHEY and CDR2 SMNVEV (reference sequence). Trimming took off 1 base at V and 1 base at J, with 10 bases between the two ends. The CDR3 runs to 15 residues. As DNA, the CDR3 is TGTGCCAGCAGTTTATTGAAGGCGCGGAACACTGAAGCTTTCTTT. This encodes CASSLLKARNTEAFF.

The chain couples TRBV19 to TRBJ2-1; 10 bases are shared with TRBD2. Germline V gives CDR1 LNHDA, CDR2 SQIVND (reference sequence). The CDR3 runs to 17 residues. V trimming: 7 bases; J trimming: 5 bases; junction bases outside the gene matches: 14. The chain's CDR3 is CASTSPRGAGGDNEQFF. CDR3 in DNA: TGTGCCAGTACTTCCCCCCGCGGAGCGGGAGGGGACAATGAGCAGTTCTTC.

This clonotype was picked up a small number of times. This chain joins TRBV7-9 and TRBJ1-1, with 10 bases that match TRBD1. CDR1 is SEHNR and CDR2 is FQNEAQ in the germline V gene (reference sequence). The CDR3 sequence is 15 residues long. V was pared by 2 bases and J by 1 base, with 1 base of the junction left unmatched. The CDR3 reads CASSLWDRGNTEAFF. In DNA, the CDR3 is TGTGCCAGCAGCTTATGGGACAGGGGGAACACTGAAGCTTTCTTT. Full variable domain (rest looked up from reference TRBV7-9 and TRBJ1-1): DTGVSQNPRHKITKRGQNVTFRCDPISEHNRLYWYRQTLGQGPEFLTYFQNEAQLEKSRLLSDRFSAERPKGSFSTLEIQRTEQGDSAMYLCASSLWDRGNTEAFFGQGTRLTVV.

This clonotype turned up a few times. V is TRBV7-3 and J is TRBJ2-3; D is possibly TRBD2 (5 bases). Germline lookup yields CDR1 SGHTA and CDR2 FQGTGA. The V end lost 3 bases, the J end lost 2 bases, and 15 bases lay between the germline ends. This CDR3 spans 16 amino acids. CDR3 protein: CASSFNGGLTTDTQYF. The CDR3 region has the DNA TGTGCCAGCAGCTTCAATGGCGGGCTTACCACAGATACGCAGTATTTT.

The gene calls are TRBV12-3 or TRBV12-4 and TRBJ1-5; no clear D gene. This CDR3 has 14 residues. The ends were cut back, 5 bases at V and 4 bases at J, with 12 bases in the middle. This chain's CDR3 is CASSAYSPNQPQHF. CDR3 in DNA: TGTGCCAGCAGTGCCTACAGTCCAAATCAGCCCCAGCATTTT.

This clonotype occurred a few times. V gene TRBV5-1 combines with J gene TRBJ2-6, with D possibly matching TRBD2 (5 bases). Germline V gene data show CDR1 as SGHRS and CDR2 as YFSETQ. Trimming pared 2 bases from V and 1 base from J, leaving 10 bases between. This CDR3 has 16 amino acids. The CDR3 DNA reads TGCGCCAGCAGCTTCGAGGGCGTTTCTGGGGCCAACGTCCTGACTTTC. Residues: CASSFEGVSGANVLTF. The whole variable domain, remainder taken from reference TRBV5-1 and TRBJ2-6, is KAGVTQTPRYLIKTRGQQVTLSCSPISGHRSVSWYQQTPGQGLQFLFEYFSETQRNKGNFPGRFSGRQFSNSRSEMNVSTLELGDSALYLCASSFEGVSGANVLTFGAGSRLTVL.

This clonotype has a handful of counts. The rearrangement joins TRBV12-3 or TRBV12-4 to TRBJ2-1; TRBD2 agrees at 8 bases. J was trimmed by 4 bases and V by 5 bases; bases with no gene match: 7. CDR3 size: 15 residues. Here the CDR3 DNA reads TGTGCCAGCAGTACTACTAGCGGTCGGTACAATGAGCAGTTCTTC. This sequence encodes CASSTTSGRYNEQFF.

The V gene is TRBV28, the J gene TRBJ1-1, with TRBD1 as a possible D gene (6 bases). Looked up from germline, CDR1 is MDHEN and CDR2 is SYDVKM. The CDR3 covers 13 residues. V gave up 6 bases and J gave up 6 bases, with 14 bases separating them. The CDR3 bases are TGTGCCAGCAGAAGGCACGGACAGCCTGAAGCTTTCTTT. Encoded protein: CASRRHGQPEAFF.

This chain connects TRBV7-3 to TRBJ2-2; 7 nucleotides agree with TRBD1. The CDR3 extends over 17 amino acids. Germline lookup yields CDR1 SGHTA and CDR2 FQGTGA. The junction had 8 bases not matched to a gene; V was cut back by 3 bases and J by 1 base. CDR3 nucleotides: TGTGCCAGCAGCTTGGACCGGGACAGCAAGAACACCGGGGAGCTGTTTTTT. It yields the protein CASSLDRDSKNTGELFF.

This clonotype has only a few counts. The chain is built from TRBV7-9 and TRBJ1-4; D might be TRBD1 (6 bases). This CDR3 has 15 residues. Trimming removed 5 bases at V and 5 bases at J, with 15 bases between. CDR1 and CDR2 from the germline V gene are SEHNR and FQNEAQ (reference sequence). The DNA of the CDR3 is TGTGCCAGCAGCCCTCAACAGGGATTAAATGAAAAACTGTTTTTT. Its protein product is CASSPQQGLNEKLFF.

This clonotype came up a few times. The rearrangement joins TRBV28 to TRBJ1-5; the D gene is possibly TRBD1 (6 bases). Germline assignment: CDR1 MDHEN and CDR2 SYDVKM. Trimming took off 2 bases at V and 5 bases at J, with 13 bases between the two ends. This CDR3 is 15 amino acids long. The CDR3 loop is CASSLGGLGDQPQHF. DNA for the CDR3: TGTGCCAGCAGTTTAGGGGGGCTGGGCGATCAGCCCCAGCATTTT.

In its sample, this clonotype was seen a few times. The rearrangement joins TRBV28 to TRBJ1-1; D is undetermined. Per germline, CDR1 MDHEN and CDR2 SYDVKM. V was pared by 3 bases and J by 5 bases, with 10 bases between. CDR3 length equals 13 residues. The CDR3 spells CASSLGRGTEAFF. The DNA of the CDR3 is TGTGCCAGCAGTTTGGGTCGAGGAACTGAAGCTTTCTTT.

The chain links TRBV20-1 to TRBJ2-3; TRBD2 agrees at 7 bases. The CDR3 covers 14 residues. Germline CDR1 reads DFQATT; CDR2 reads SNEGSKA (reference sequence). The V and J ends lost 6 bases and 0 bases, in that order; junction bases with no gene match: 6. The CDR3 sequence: CSATSVFSTDTQYF. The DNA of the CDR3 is TGCAGTGCAACTAGCGTCTTTAGCACAGATACGCAGTATTTT.

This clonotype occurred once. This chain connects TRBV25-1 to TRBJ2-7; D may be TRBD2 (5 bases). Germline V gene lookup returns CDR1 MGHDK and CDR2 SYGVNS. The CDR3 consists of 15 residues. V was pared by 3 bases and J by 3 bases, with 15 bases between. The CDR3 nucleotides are TGTGCCAGCAGTGACCCAGGCCCCCGGGGCTACGAGCAGTACTTC. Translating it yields CASSDPGPRGYEQYF.